A single count supports the clone carrying this TCR beta chain. The antigen is unknown. The data were taken from a study of vaccination and CD4 T cells after COVID-19. Scientists ran DNA taken from cultured CD4+ T cells through the Oncomine TCR Beta short-read assay for sequencing. TCRdb analysed the PCR reads with MiXCR anew, one entry per CDR3 protein. Of 17,000 or so distinct CDR3 sequences in the sample, 50% to 70% were seen once. V lost 9 bases and J lost 0, with 12 bases in between. Germline V CDR1 and CDR2: LNHDA, SQIVND (reference sequence). CDR3 length: 13 amino acids. Stated treatment: roughly 11-day PBMC culture with coronavirus spike peptide pools or control peptides (ViraFEST assay).

The TCR was taken from a human donor who had recovered from COVID-19. Source: CD4+ T cells from blood, cultured in vitro, taken after SARS-CoV-2 vaccination. This chain joins TRBV19 and TRBJ2-7; no definite D call. This CDR3 reads CASARDNSYEQYF. The CDR3 DNA reads as TGTGCCAGCGCAAGAGACAACTCCTACGAGCAGTACTTC. Full variable domain (remainder filled in from reference TRBV19 and TRBJ2-7): DGGITQSPKYLFRKEGQNVTLSCEQNLNHDAMYWYRQDPGQGLRLIYYSQIVNDFQKGDIAEGYSVSREKKESFPLTVTSAQKNPTAFYLCASARDNSYEQYFGPGTRLTVT.